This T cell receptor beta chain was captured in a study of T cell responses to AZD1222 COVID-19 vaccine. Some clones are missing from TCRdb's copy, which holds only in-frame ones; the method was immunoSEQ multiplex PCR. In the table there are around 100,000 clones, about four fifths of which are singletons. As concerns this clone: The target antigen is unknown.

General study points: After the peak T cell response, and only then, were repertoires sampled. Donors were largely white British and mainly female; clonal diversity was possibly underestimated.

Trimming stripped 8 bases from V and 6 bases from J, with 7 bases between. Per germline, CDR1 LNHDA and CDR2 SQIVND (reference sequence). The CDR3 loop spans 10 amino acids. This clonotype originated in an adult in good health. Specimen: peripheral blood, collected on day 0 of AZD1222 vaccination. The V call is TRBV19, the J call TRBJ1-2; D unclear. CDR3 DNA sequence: TGTGCCAGTTTTTTGAATGGCTACACCTTC. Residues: CASFLNGYTF.